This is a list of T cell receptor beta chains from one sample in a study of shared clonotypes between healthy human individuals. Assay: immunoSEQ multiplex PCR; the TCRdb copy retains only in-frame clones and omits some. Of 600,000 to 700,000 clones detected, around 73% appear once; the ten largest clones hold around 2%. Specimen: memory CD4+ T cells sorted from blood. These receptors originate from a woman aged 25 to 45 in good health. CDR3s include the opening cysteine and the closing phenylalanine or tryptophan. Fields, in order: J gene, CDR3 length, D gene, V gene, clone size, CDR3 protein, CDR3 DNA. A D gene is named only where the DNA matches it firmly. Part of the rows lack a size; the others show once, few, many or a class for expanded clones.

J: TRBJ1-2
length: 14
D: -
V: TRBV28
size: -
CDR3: CASSFTEVYYGYTF
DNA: TGTGCCAGCAGTTTCACCGAGGTCTACTATGGCTACACCTTC

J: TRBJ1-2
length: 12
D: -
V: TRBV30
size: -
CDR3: CALGGWYYGYTF
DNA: TGTGCCTTAGGGGGGTGGTACTATGGCTACACCTTC

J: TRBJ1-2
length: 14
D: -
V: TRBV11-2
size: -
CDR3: CASSSRGAKYGYTF
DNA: TGTGCCAGCAGCTCCCGGGGGGCTAAATATGGCTACACCTTC

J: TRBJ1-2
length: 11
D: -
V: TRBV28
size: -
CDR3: CASNQGYGYTF
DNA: TGTGCCAGCAATCAGGGTTATGGCTACACCTTC

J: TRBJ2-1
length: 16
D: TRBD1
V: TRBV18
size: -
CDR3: CASSSGQGESYNEQFF
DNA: TGTGCCAGCTCATCAGGACAGGGCGAATCCTACAATGAGCAGTTCTTC

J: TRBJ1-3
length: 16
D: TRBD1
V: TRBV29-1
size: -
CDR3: CSVRERDRGAGNTIYF
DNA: TGCAGCGTGAGGGAGAGGGACAGGGGCGCAGGAAACACCATATATTTT

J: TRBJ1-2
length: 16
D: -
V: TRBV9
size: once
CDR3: CASSVAQGRVNYGYTF
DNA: TGTGCCAGCAGCGTAGCCCAAGGAAGGGTTAACTATGGCTACACCTTC

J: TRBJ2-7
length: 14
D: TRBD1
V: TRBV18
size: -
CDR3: CASSPGTGHDEQYF
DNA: TGTGCCAGCTCACCGGGGACAGGGCATGACGAGCAGTACTTC

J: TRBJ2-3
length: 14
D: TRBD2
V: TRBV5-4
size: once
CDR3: CASRGTSGRDTQYF
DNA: TGTGCCAGCAGAGGCACTAGCGGGAGGGATACGCAGTATTTT

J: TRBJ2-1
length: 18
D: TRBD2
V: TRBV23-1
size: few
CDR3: CASSTSRRLAGCYNEQFF
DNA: TGCGCCAGCAGTACCTCCCGGCGACTAGCGGGCTGCTACAATGAGCAGTTCTTC

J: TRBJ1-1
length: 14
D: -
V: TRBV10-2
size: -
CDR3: CASRALSMNTEAFF
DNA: TGCGCCAGCAGGGCCCTCAGCATGAACACTGAAGCTTTCTTT

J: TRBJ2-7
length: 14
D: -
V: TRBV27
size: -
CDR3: CASSLVGNSYEQYF
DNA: TGTGCCAGCAGTTTAGTAGGAAACTCCTACGAGCAGTACTTC